A single sample gave rise to the 3 T cell receptor beta chains below, sequenced in a study of blood T cell repertoires in COVID-19. Sequencing used immunoSEQ multiplex PCR; TCRdb keeps in-frame clones, though not all of them. The sample contains approximately 190,000 clones, about 82% of which appear only once. The sample consisted of peripheral blood. These receptors all come from a woman aged 30 to 39 with acute or convalescent COVID-19.

The chain is built from TRBV27 and TRBJ2-5; a weak D match, TRBD2 (6 bases). Germline V CDR1 and CDR2: MNHEY, SMNVEV (reference sequence). This CDR3 comprises 14 residues. Trimming shortened V by 6 bases and J by 2 bases, and 13 bases separated the two germline ends. The CDR3, as DNA: TGTGCCAGCAGGCTGCGGGGTACTCAAGAGACCCAGTACTTC. Protein sequence: CASRLRGTQETQYF.

In this sample, this clone turned up once. This chain joins TRBV29-1 and TRBJ2-1; D perhaps matches TRBD1 (6 bases). Deletions cut 7 bases from V and 8 bases from J, with 18 bases between. The CDR3 sequence is 13 residues long. Germline CDR1 reads SQVTM; CDR2 reads ANQGSEA. The CDR3 loop reads CSGTKQGPDEQFF. The CDR3 DNA is TGCAGCGGAACTAAACAGGGCCCCGATGAGCAGTTCTTC.

The V and J genes are TRBV30 and TRBJ1-2; 7 nucleotides match TRBD1. Trimming took 2 bases from V and 8 from J; bases not matched to a gene: 8. From germline, CDR1 is GTSNPN and CDR2 SVGIG (reference sequence). The CDR3 is 13 amino acids. The CDR3 coding sequence is TGTGCCTGGAGTAGGCAGGGGGGCTCGGGCTACACCTTC. This gives the protein CAWSRQGGSGYTF.